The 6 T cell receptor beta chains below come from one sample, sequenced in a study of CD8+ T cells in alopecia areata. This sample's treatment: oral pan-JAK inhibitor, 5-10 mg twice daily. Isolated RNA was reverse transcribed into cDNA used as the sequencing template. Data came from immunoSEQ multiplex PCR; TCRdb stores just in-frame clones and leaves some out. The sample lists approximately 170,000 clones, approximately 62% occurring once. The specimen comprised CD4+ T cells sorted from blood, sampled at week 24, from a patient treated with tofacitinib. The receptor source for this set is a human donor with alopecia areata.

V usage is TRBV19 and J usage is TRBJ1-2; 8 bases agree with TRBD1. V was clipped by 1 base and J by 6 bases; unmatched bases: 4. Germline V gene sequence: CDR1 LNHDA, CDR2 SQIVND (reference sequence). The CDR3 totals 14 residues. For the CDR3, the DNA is TGTGCCAGTAGTATAGGGGACAGGTTCAATGGCTACACCTTC. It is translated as CASSIGDRFNGYTF.

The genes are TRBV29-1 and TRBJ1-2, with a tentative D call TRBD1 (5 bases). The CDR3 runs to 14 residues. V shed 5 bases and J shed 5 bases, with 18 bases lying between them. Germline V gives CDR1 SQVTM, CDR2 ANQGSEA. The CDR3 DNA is TGCAGCGTTATGGGGGGAGACCGACAATATGGCTACACCTTC. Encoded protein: CSVMGGDRQYGYTF.

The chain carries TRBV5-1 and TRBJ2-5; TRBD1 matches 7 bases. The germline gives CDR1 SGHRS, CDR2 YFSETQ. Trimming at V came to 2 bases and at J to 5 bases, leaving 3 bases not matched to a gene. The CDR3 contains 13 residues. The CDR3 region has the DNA TGCGCCAGCAGCTTCACAGGGGACGAGACCCAGTACTTC. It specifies CASSFTGDETQYF.

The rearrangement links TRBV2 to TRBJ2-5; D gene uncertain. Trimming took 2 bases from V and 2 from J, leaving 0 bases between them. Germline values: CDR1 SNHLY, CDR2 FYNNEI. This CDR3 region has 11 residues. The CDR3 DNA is TGTGCCAGCAGTGAACAAGAGACCCAGTACTTC. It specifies CASSEQETQYF.

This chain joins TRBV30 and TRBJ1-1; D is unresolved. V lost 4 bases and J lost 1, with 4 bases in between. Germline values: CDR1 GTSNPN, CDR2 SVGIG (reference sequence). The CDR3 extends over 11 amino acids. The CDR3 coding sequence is TGTGCCTGGATGAGGAACACTGAAGCTTTCTTT. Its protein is CAWMRNTEAFF.

The CDR3 coding sequence is TGTGCCAGCAGCGTAGGGTCAGGAGAGCTCTATGGCTACACCTTC. The encoded protein is CASSVGSGELYGYTF. The chain has TRBV9 and TRBJ1-2; D is unresolved. Trimming removed 0 bases at V and 4 bases at J, with 13 bases between. Germline lookup yields CDR1 SGDLS and CDR2 YYNGEE. The CDR3 covers 15 residues.